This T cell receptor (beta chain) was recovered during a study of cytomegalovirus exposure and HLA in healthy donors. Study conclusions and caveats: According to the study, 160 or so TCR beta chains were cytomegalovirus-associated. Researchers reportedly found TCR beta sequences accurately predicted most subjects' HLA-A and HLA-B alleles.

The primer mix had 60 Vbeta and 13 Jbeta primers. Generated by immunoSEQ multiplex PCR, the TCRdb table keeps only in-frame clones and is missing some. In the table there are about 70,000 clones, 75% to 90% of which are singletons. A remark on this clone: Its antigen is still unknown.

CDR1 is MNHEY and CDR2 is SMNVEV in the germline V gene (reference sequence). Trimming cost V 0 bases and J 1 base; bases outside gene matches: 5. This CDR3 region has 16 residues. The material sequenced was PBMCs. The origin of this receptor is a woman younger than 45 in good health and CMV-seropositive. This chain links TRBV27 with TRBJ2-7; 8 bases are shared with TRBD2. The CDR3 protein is CASSLSPGLASYEQYF. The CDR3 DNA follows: TGTGCCAGCAGTTTATCTCCCGGACTAGCATCCTACGAGCAGTACTTC.